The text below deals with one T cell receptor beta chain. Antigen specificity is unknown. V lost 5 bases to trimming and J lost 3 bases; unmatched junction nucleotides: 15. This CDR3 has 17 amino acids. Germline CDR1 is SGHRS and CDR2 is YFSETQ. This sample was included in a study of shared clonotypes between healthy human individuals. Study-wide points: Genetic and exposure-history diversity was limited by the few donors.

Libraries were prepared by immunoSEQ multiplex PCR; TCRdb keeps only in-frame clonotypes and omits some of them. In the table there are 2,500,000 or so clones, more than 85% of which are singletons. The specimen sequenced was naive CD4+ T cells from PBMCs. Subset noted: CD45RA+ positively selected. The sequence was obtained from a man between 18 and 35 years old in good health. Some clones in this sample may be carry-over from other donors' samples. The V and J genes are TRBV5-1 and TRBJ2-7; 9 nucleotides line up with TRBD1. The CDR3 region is CASRKGQGLAQYYEQYF. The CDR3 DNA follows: TGCGCCAGCAGAAAGGGACAGGGCCTGGCTCAATACTACGAGCAGTACTTC.